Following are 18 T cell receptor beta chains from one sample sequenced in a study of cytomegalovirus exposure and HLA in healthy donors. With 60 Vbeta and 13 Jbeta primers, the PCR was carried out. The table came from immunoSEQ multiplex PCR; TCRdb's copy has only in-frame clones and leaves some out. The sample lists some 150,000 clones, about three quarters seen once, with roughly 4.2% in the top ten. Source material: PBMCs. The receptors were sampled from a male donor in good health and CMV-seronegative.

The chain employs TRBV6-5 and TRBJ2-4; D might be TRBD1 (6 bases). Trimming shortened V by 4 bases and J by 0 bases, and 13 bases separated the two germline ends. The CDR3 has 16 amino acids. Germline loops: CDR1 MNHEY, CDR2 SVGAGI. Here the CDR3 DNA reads TGTGCCAGCAGTTTCGCAAGCAGGGGAGCCAAAAACATTCAGTACTTC. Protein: CASSFASRGAKNIQYF.

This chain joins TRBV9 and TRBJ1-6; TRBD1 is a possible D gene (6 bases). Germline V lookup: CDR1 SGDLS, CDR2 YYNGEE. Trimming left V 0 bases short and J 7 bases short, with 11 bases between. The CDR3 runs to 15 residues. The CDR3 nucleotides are TGTGCCAGCAGCGTAGTGGCAGGGGCAAATTCACCCCTCCACTTT. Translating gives CASSVVAGANSPLHF.

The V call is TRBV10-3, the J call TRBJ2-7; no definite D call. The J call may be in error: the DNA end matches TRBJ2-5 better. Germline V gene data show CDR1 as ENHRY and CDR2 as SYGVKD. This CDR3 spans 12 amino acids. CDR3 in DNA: TGTGCCATCAGTGGTACCGGGGAGACCCAGTACTTC. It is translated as CAISGTGETQYF.

The DNA of the CDR3 is TGTGCCAGCAGCGGCGACAGGGGGCGGAACACCATATATTTT. Protein sequence: CASSGDRGRNTIYF. The chain carries TRBV13 and TRBJ1-3; 10 bases are a match to TRBD1. After removal of 5 bases from V and 7 bases from J, the junction contained 5 bases not matched to a gene. The V gene's germline CDR1 is PRHDT and CDR2 FYEKMQ (reference sequence). The length of the CDR3 is 14 residues.

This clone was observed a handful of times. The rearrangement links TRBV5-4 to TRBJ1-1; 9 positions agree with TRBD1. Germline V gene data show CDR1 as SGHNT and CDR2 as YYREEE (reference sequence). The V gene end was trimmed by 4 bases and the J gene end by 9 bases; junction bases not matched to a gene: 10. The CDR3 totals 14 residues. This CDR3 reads CASSLEDRGAKAFF. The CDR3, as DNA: TGTGCCAGCAGCCTAGAGGACAGGGGAGCAAAAGCTTTCTTT.

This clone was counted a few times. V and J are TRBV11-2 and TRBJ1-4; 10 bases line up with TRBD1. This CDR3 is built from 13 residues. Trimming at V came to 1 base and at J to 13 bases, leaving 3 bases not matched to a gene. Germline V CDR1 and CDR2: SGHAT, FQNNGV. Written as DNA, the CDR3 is TGTGCCAGCAGCTTAGGGGGACAGGGGATACTGTTTTTT. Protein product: CASSLGGQGILFF. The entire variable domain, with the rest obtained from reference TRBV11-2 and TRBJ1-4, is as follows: EAGVAQSPRYKIIEKRQSVAFWCNPISGHATLYWYQQILGQGPKLLIQFQNNGVVDDSQLPKDRFSAERLKGVDSTLKIQPAKLEDSAVYLCASSLGGQGILFFGSGTQLSVL.

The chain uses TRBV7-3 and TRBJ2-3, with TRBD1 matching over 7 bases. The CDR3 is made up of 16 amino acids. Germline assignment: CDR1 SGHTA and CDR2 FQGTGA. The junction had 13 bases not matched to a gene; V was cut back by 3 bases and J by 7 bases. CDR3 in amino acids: CASSFPGPRGTNTQYF. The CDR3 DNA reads TGTGCCAGCAGCTTTCCGGGTCCCAGGGGGACGAATACGCAGTATTTT.

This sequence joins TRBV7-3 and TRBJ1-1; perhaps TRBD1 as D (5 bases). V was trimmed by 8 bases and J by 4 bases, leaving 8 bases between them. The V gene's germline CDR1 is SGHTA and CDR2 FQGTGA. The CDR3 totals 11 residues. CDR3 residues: CASLGGTEAFF. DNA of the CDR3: TGTGCCAGCCTGGGGGGCACTGAAGCTTTCTTT.

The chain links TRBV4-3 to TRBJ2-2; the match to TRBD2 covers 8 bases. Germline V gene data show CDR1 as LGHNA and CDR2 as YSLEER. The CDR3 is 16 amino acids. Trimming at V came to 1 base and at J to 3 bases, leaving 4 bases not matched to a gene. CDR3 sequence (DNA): TGCGCCAGCAGCCAAGGTCGGGGGGGTTACACCGGGGAGCTGTTTTTT. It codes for CASSQGRGGYTGELFF.

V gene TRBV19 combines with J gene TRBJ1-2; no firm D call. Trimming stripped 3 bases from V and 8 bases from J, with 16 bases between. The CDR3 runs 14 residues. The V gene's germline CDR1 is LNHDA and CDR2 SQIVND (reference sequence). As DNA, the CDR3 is TGTGCCAGTAGTATCCCTACGGACGGCGGGGGCTACACCTTC. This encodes CASSIPTDGGGYTF.

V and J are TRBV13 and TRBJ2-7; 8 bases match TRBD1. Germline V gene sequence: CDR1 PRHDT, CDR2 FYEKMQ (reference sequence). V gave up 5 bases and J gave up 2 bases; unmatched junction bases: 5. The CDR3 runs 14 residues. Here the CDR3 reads CASSAGTGAYEQYF. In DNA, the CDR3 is TGTGCCAGCAGCGCCGGGACAGGAGCCTACGAGCAGTACTTC.

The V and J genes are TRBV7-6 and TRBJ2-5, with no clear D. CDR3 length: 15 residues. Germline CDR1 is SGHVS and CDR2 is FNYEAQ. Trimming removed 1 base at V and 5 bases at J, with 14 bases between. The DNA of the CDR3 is TGTGCCAGCAGCTTAGGTCAGTACGCCCAGGAGACCCAGTACTTC. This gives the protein CASSLGQYAQETQYF.

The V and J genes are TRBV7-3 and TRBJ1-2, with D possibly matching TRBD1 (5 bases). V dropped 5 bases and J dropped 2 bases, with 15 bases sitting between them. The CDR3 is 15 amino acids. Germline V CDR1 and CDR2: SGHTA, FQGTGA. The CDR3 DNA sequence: TGTGCCAGCAGCGCAACCGGGGGATCCAACTATGGCTACACCTTC. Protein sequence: CASSATGGSNYGYTF.

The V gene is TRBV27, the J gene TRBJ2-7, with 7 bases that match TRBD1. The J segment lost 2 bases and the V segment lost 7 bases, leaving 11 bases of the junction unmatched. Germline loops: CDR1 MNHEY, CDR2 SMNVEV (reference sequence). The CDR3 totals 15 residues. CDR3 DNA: TGTGCCAGCACTACTCAAAGGACAGGAGCCTACGAGCAGTACTTC. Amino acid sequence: CASTTQRTGAYEQYF.

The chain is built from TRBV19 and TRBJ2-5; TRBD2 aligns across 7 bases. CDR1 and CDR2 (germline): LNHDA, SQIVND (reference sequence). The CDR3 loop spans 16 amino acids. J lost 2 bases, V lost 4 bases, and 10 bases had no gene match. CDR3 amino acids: CASSTNGRRGQETQYF. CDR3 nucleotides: TGTGCCAGTAGTACAAACGGGAGGAGAGGGCAAGAGACCCAGTACTTC.

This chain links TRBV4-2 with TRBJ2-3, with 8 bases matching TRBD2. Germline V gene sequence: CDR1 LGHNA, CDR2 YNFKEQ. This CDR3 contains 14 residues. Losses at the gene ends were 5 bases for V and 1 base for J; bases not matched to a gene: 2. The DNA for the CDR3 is TGTGCCAGCAGCTACGGGGGGGGCACAGATACGCAGTATTTT. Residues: CASSYGGGTDTQYF.

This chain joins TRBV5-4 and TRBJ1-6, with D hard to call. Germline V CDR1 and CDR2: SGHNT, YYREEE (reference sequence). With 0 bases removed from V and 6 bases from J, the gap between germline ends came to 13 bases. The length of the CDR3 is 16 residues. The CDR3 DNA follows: TGTGCCAGCAGCTTGGCCCCCGCGGGCTCTAATTCACCCCTCCACTTT. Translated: CASSLAPAGSNSPLHF.

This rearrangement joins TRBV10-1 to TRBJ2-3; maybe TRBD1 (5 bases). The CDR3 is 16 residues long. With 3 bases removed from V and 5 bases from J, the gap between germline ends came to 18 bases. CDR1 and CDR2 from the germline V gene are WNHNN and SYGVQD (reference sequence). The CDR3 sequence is CASSERGAWGRDTQYF. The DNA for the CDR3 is TGCGCCAGCAGTGAACGTGGGGCCTGGGGCAGAGATACGCAGTATTTT.